The rows below give T cell receptor beta chains drawn from one sample of a study of CD8 T cells in ankylosing spondylitis. TCRdb re-derived calls from the 5' RACE reads in MiXCR, one entry per CDR3 protein. The data show about 200,000 distinct CDR3 sequences, about 13% seen once. Material: blood, either unsorted or a sorted T cell fraction (not recorded which). These receptors were taken from a male donor with ankylosing spondylitis or in good health (not recorded which). The CDR3 runs from the conserved cysteine through the conserved F or W. Fields, in order: D gene, J gene, clone size, V gene, CDR3 DNA, CDR3 protein. A D gene is named only where the DNA matches it firmly. Size tells how often a clone was seen (once, few, many) or the class of an expanded clone, and some rows leave it out.

D gene: TRBD2
J gene: TRBJ2-1
clone size: .
V gene: TRBV20-1
CDR3 DNA: TGCTGCGCTAGCGGGTACCAGACTAGCGATTTCGACAATGAGCAGTTCTTC
CDR3 protein: CCASGYQTSDFDNEQFF

D gene: .
J gene: TRBJ2-1
clone size: few
V gene: TRBV11-2
CDR3 DNA: TGTGCCAGCAGCTTTACGCCAGCGGCTGAGCAGTTCTTC
CDR3 protein: CASSFTPAAEQFF

D gene: .
J gene: TRBJ2-5
clone size: medium-sized
V gene: TRBV14
CDR3 DNA: TGTGCCAGCAGCCAAGAGGAGGGCGGGGAGACCCAGTACTTC
CDR3 protein: CASSQEEGGETQYF

D gene: TRBD2
J gene: TRBJ2-1
clone size: .
V gene: TRBV7-8
CDR3 DNA: TGTGCCAGCAGCCCCGGACTAGCGATACATGAGCAGTTCTTC
CDR3 protein: CASSPGLAIHEQFF

D gene: .
J gene: TRBJ2-3
clone size: few
V gene: TRBV7-9
CDR3 DNA: TGTGCCAGCAGCTTCAGAGGGGGGGACACAGATACGCAGTATTTT
CDR3 protein: CASSFRGGDTDTQYF

D gene: TRBD1
J gene: TRBJ2-6
clone size: .
V gene: TRBV5-1
CDR3 DNA: TGCGCCAGCAGCCTGACAGGGGGCATCGGTTCTGGGGCCAACGTCCTGACTTTC
CDR3 protein: CASSLTGGIGSGANVLTF

D gene: .
J gene: TRBJ2-1
clone size: many
V gene: TRBV6-1
CDR3 DNA: TGTGCCAGCAGTGAAGAGGTAGCGGAGTACAATGAGCAGTTCTTC
CDR3 protein: CASSEEVAEYNEQFF

D gene: .
J gene: TRBJ1-1
clone size: many
V gene: TRBV5-1
CDR3 DNA: TGCGCCAGCAGCTTGGAAGGTGGAACTGAAGCTTTCTTT
CDR3 protein: CASSLEGGTEAFF

D gene: .
J gene: TRBJ2-3
clone size: few
V gene: TRBV9
CDR3 DNA: TGTGCCAGCAGCGTAGGAGGGGGGGCCAGTTTATCAGATACGCAGTATTTT
CDR3 protein: CASSVGGGASLSDTQYF

D gene: TRBD2
J gene: TRBJ2-3
clone size: few
V gene: TRBV7-9
CDR3 DNA: TGTGCCAGCTGGGGGAGGGGAACAGATACGCAGTATTTT
CDR3 protein: CASWGRGTDTQYF

D gene: TRBD2
J gene: TRBJ2-3
clone size: .
V gene: TRBV30
CDR3 DNA: TGTGCCTGGAGTCGACTAGCGGGGGCCACAGATACGCAGTATTTT
CDR3 protein: CAWSRLAGATDTQYF

D gene: .
J gene: TRBJ1-1
clone size: few
V gene: TRBV7-2
CDR3 DNA: TGTGCCAGCAGCTACCAGAACACTGAAGCTTTCTTT
CDR3 protein: CASSYQNTEAFF

D gene: TRBD1
J gene: TRBJ1-1
clone size: .
V gene: TRBV5-1
CDR3 DNA: TGCGCCAGCACCCCCCTAGGGGGACAGGGGAACACTGAAGCTTTCTTT
CDR3 protein: CASTPLGGQGNTEAFF

D gene: TRBD1
J gene: TRBJ1-1
clone size: .
V gene: TRBV20-1
CDR3 DNA: TGCAGTGCTACTCGGACAGGGTGGGACACTGAAGCTTTCTTT
CDR3 protein: CSATRTGWDTEAFF

D gene: TRBD1
J gene: TRBJ2-1
clone size: .
V gene: TRBV19
CDR3 DNA: TGTGCCAGTAGTATCTCCAGGGGGTACAATGAGCAGTTCTTC
CDR3 protein: CASSISRGYNEQFF

D gene: TRBD2
J gene: TRBJ2-7
clone size: few
V gene: TRBV2
CDR3 DNA: TGTGCCAGCAGTGAAATATTAGCGGGAGGGCCTAATTACGAGCAGTACTTC
CDR3 protein: CASSEILAGGPNYEQYF

D gene: .
J gene: TRBJ2-1
clone size: .
V gene: TRBV7-9
CDR3 DNA: TGTGCCAGCAGCCCAGCCCAAGGAATCTACAATGAGCAGTTCTTC
CDR3 protein: CASSPAQGIYNEQFF

D gene: TRBD1
J gene: TRBJ1-2
clone size: many
V gene: TRBV7-9
CDR3 DNA: TGTGCCAGCAGCTTGGGGACAGAGTATGGCTACACCTTC
CDR3 protein: CASSLGTEYGYTF

D gene: TRBD2
J gene: TRBJ2-3
clone size: .
V gene: TRBV27
CDR3 DNA: TGTGCCAGCCGGCCCGGGACTAGTGCAGATACGCAGTATTTT
CDR3 protein: CASRPGTSADTQYF

D gene: .
J gene: TRBJ1-1
clone size: .
V gene: TRBV27
CDR3 DNA: TGTGCCAGCAGTACACAGGGCGGGGGCACTGAAGCTTTCTTT
CDR3 protein: CASSTQGGGTEAFF

D gene: TRBD2
J gene: TRBJ2-1
clone size: .
V gene: TRBV25-1
CDR3 DNA: TGTGCCAGCAGTGAATCGGGGGGGATACCTAGGGGCAATGAGCAGTTCTTC
CDR3 protein: CASSESGGIPRGNEQFF

D gene: .
J gene: TRBJ2-1
clone size: few
V gene: TRBV5-8
CDR3 DNA: TGTGCCAGCAGCCCTCCCGGGGTAGTCCGGGCGAGTGAGCAGTTCTTC
CDR3 protein: CASSPPGVVRASEQFF

D gene: TRBD2
J gene: TRBJ2-3
clone size: .
V gene: TRBV11-2
CDR3 DNA: TGTGCCAGCACCACCTGGGGGGGAAACACAGATACGCAGTATTTT
CDR3 protein: CASTTWGGNTDTQYF

D gene: TRBD2
J gene: TRBJ2-1
clone size: many
V gene: TRBV5-1
CDR3 DNA: TGCGCCAGCAGCGGGACTAGCGGGAGGTTTAATGAGCAGTTCTTC
CDR3 protein: CASSGTSGRFNEQFF

D gene: .
J gene: TRBJ1-3
clone size: .
V gene: TRBV9
CDR3 DNA: TGTGCCAGCAGCGTAGAGGCGACTCAGGACACCATATATTTT
CDR3 protein: CASSVEATQDTIYF

D gene: TRBD1
J gene: TRBJ2-1
clone size: few
V gene: TRBV2
CDR3 DNA: TGTGCCAGGACTCGGACAGGGGGCAGTAGGAATGAGCAGTTCTTC
CDR3 protein: CARTRTGGSRNEQFF

D gene: .
J gene: TRBJ2-7
clone size: many
V gene: TRBV12-3/TRBV12-4
CDR3 DNA: TGTGCCAGCAGTTTACACACTGAGGAGCAGTACTTC
CDR3 protein: CASSLHTEEQYF

D gene: TRBD2
J gene: TRBJ2-1
clone size: few
V gene: TRBV27
CDR3 DNA: TGTGCCAGCAGTTTATCGGGGGCGGGACTAGCGGGGGTAAGATACTACAATGAGCAGTTCTTC
CDR3 protein: CASSLSGAGLAGVRYYNEQFF

D gene: .
J gene: TRBJ1-2
clone size: many
V gene: TRBV19
CDR3 DNA: TGTGCCAGTAGTCCTCGGATAGGGATTCCCTATGGCTACACCTTC
CDR3 protein: CASSPRIGIPYGYTF

D gene: .
J gene: TRBJ2-1
clone size: .
V gene: TRBV10-3
CDR3 DNA: TGTGCCATCAGTGTCACCTCCTACAATGAGCAGTTCTTC
CDR3 protein: CAISVTSYNEQFF

D gene: .
J gene: TRBJ1-2
clone size: few
V gene: TRBV6-1
CDR3 DNA: TGTGCCAGCCTTAGGGGGGCGGGCTATGGCTACACCTTC
CDR3 protein: CASLRGAGYGYTF

D gene: .
J gene: TRBJ1-5
clone size: many
V gene: TRBV7-2
CDR3 DNA: TGTGCCAGCAGCTCTCAGCCCCAGCATTTT
CDR3 protein: CASSSQPQHF

D gene: .
J gene: TRBJ2-7
clone size: few
V gene: TRBV5-1
CDR3 DNA: TGCGCCAGCAGCCCCCCCCGAGTTGGGGGAGGGGGCTACGAGCAGTACTTC
CDR3 protein: CASSPPRVGGGGYEQYF

D gene: TRBD1
J gene: TRBJ1-1
clone size: .
V gene: TRBV11-1
CDR3 DNA: TGTGCCAGCAGCTCGGGACAGTTGGGTTTTCCTGGCAACACTGAAGCTTTCTTT
CDR3 protein: CASSSGQLGFPGNTEAFF

D gene: .
J gene: TRBJ2-3
clone size: .
V gene: TRBV6-5
CDR3 DNA: TGTGCCAGCAGTTACGTCCCCCGGGTGGCCAGCACAGATACGCAGTATTTT
CDR3 protein: CASSYVPRVASTDTQYF

D gene: .
J gene: TRBJ1-2
clone size: .
V gene: TRBV6-5
CDR3 DNA: TGTGCCAGCAGTCTCCCGGGGGACGGCTACACCTTC
CDR3 protein: CASSLPGDGYTF

D gene: .
J gene: TRBJ2-3
clone size: .
V gene: TRBV10-3
CDR3 DNA: TGTGCCATCAGAGTGGAGAGCACAGATACGCAGTATTTT
CDR3 protein: CAIRVESTDTQYF

D gene: TRBD2
J gene: TRBJ2-4
clone size: few
V gene: TRBV3-1
CDR3 DNA: TGTGCCAGCAGCCGCCAGACTAGCGGGGGGTACAAAAACATTCAGTACTTC
CDR3 protein: CASSRQTSGGYKNIQYF

D gene: .
J gene: TRBJ2-7
clone size: .
V gene: TRBV6-1
CDR3 DNA: TGTGCCAGCAGTGAAATGGAGGGGTACGAGCAGTACTTC
CDR3 protein: CASSEMEGYEQYF

D gene: TRBD1
J gene: TRBJ1-6
clone size: .
V gene: TRBV6-4
CDR3 DNA: TGTGCCAGCAGTGACTCAACTTGGGACAGGGAAGGCGGACCCAGAGAATCACCCCTCCACTTT
CDR3 protein: CASSDSTWDREGGPRESPLHF